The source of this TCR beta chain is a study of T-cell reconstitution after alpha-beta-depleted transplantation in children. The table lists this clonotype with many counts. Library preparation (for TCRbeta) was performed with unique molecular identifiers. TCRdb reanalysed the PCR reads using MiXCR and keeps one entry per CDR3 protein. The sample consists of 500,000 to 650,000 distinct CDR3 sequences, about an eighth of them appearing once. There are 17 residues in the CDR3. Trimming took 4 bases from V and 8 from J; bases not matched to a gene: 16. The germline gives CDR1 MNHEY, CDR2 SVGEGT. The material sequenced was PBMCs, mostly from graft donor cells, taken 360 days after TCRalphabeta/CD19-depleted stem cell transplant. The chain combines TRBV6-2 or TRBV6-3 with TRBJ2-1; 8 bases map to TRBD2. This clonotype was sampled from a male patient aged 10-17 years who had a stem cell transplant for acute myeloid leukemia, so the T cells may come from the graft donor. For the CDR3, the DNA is TGTGCCAGCAGTTCTAGCGGGCCCAGCTCGTATTTTGATGAGCAGTTCTTC. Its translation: CASSSSGPSSYFDEQFF.